Listed below are T cell receptor beta chains from one sample, sequenced in a study of neurological immune-mediated disorders. TCRdb reprocessed the 5' RACE reads via MiXCR and lists one record per CDR3 protein. The sample includes about 52,000 distinct CDR3 sequences, approximately 3.9% seen only once; the top ten take about 6.7%. The sequenced material came from PBMCs. Receptors were obtained from a man in his sixties with multiple sclerosis. Both conserved end residues are part of each CDR3. D genes are given only for firm matches. Size values are once, few and many counts, or a class for expanded clones, and some rows have none.

>.|TRBV12-3/TRBV12-4|TRBJ1-6|.
CASRLGGNSTLNF
TGTGCCAGCAGACTGGGGGGGAATTCAACCCTCAACTTT
>.|TRBV6-5|TRBJ1-2|many
CASSETGTGLYGYTF
TGTGCCAGCAGTGAAACCGGGACCGGCCTCTATGGCTACACCTTC
>.|TRBV20-1|TRBJ2-2|many
CSAQRSSVNTGELFF
TGCAGTGCCCAAAGGTCCAGTGTGAACACCGGGGAGCTGTTTTTT
>.|TRBV29-1|TRBJ1-2|many
CSVEGQLGNGYTF
TGCAGCGTTGAAGGACAGCTGGGAAATGGCTACACCTTC
>TRBD2|TRBV20-1|TRBJ2-5|.
CSASRTGGETQYF
TGCAGTGCTAGCAGAACGGGGGGGGAGACCCAGTACTTC
>.|TRBV20-1|TRBJ2-5|many
CSARPSSTETQYF
TGCAGTGCCAGACCCAGTAGCACCGAGACCCAGTACTTC
>TRBD2|TRBV7-6|TRBJ2-1|many
CASSLRVGGGSNEQFF
TGTGCCAGCAGCTTAAGGGTTGGGGGGGGGAGTAATGAGCAGTTCTTC
>TRBD1|TRBV5-1|TRBJ1-4|many
CASSSGGTGREKLFF
TGCGCCAGCAGCTCGGGCGGGACAGGGCGTGAAAAACTGTTTTTT
>.|TRBV5-1|TRBJ2-7|many
CASSYTQAYEQYF
TGCGCCAGCAGCTATACACAGGCCTACGAGCAGTACTTC
>.|TRBV18|TRBJ1-2|many
CASSPSMSGANYGYTF
TGTGCCAGCTCCCCAAGTATGAGCGGAGCTAACTATGGCTACACCTTC
>.|TRBV9|TRBJ2-3|many
CASSVFGGTQYF
TGTGCCAGCAGCGTCTTCGGGGGTACGCAGTATTTT
>.|TRBV5-1|TRBJ2-1|many
CASSDGGPGYNEQFF
TGCGCCAGCAGCGACGGGGGGCCCGGTTACAATGAGCAGTTCTTC
>.|TRBV6-6|TRBJ1-2|many
CASSYQGINYGYTF
TGTGCCAGCAGTTACCAGGGCATTAACTATGGCTACACCTTC
>.|TRBV5-1|TRBJ2-6|many
CASTSGGGANVLTF
TGCGCCAGCACCTCGGGCGGTGGGGCCAACGTCCTGACTTTC
>.|TRBV29-1|TRBJ2-7|many
CSVVLGHSYEQYF
TGCAGCGTTGTCCTCGGACACTCCTACGAGCAGTACTTC
>.|TRBV20-1|TRBJ1-1|many
CSVVVGDTEAFF
TGCAGTGTGGTAGTGGGGGACACTGAAGCTTTCTTT
>.|TRBV12-3/TRBV12-4|TRBJ2-6|many
CASTVFSGANVLTF
TGTGCCTCGACAGTCTTCTCTGGGGCCAACGTCCTGACTTTC